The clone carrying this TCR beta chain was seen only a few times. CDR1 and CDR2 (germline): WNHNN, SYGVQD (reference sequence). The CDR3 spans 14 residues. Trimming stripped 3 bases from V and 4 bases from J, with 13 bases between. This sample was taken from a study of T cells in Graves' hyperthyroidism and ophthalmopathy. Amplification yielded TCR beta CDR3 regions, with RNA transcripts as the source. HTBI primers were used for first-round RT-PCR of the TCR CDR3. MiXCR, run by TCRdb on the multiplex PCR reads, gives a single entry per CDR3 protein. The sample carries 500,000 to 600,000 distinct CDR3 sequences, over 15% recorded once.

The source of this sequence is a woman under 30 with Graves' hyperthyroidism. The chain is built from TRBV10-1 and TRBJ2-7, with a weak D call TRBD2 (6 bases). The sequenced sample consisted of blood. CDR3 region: CASSDPRGGYEQYF. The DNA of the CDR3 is TGCGCCAGCAGTGACCCGCGGGGAGGTTACGAGCAGTACTTC.